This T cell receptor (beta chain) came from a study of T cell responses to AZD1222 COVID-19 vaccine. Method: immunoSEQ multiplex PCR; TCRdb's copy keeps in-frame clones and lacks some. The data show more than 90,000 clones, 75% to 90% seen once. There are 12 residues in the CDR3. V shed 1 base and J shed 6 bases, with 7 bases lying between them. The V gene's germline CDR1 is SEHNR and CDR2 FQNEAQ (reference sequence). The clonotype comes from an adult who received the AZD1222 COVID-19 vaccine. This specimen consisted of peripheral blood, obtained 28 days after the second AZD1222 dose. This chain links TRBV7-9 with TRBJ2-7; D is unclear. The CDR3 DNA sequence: TGTGCCAGCAGCTTAGGGTCGGCCGAGCAGTACTTC. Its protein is CASSLGSAEQYF. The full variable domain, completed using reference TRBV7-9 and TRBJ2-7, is DTGVSQNPRHKITKRGQNVTFRCDPISEHNRLYWYRQTLGQGPEFLTYFQNEAQLEKSRLLSDRFSAERPKGSFSTLEIQRTEQGDSAMYLCASSLGSAEQYFGPGTRLTVT.